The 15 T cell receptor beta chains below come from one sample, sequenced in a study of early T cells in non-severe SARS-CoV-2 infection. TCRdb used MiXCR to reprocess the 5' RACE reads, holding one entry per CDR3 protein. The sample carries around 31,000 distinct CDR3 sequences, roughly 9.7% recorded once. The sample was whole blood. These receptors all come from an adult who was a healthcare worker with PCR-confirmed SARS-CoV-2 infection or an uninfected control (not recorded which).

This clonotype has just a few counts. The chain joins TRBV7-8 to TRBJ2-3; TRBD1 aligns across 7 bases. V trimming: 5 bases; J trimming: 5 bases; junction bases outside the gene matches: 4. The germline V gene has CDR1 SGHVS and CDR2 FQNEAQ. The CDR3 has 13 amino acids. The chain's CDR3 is CASSPDRVDTQYF. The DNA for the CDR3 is TGTGCCAGCAGCCCCGACAGGGTAGATACGCAGTATTTT.

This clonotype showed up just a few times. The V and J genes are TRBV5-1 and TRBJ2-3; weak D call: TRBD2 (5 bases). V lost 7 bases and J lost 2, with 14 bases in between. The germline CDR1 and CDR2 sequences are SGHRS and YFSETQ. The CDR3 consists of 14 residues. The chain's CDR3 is CASGVRGSTDTQYF. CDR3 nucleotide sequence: TGCGCCAGCGGTGTACGGGGATCCACAGATACGCAGTATTTT.

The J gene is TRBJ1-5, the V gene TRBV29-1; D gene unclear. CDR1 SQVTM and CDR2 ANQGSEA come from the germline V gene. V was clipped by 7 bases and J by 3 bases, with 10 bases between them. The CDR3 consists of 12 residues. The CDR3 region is CSASGHNQPQHF. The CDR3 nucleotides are TGCAGCGCCTCTGGGCACAATCAGCCCCAGCATTTT.

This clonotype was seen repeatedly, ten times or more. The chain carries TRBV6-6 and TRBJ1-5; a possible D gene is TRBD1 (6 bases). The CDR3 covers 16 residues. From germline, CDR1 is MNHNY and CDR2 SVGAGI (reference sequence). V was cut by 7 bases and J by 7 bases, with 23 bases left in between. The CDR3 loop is CASTYTRTATGQPQHF. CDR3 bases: TGTGCCAGCACCTATACACGGACAGCCACCGGGCAGCCCCAGCATTTT.

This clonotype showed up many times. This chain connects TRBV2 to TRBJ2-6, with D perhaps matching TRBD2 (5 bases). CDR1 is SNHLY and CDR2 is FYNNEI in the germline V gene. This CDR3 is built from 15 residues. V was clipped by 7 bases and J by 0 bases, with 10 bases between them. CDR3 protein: CASTEEASGANVLTF. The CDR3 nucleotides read TGTGCCAGCACCGAGGAGGCCTCTGGGGCCAACGTCCTGACTTTC. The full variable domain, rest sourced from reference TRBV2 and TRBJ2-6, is EPEVTQTPSHQVTQMGQEVILRCVPISNHLYFYWYRQILGQKVEFLVSFYNNEISEKSEIFDDQFSVERPDGSNFTLKIRSTKLEDSAMYFCASTEEASGANVLTFGAGSRLTVL.

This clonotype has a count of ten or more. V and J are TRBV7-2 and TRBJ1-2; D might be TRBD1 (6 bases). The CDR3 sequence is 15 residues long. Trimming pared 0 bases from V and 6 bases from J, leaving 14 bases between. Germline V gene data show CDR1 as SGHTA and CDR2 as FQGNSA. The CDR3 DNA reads TGTGCCAGCAGCTTAGCTCGTCAGGGGTACAATGGCTACACCTTC. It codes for CASSLARQGYNGYTF.

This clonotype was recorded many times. The CDR3 reads CASSKYKNSPLHF. The CDR3 DNA sequence: TGTGCCAGCAGCAAATATAAGAATTCACCCCTCCACTTT. This rearrangement joins TRBV21-1 to TRBJ1-6. TRBV21-1 is a recognized pseudogene. The CDR3 spans 13 residues.

The CDR3 spells CASGPYTATNEKLFF. Written as DNA, the CDR3 is TGTGCTAGTGGTCCCTACACGGCAACTAATGAAAAACTGTTTTTT. This chain joins TRBV12-5 and TRBJ1-4, with D unresolved. Germline CDR1 LGHNT, CDR2 FRNRAP. CDR3 length: 15 residues. The V end was cut by 5 bases, the J end by 0 bases, with 10 bases between.

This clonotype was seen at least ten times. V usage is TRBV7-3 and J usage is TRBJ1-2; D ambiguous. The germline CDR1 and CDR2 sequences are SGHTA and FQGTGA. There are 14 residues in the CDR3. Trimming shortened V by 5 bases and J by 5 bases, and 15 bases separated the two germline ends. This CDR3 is CASSPAGFGYGYTF. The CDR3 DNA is TGTGCCAGCAGCCCCGCGGGGTTTGGTTATGGCTACACCTTC.

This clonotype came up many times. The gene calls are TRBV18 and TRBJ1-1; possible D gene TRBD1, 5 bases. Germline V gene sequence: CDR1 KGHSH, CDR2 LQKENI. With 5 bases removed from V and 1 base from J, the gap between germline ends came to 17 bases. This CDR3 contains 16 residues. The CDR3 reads CASSTSPPTANTEAFF. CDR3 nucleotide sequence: TGTGCCAGCTCAACGAGCCCGCCGACAGCGAACACTGAAGCTTTCTTT.

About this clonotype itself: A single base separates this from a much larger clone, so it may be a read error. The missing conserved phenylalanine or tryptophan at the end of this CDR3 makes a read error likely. The chain's CDR3 is CASSLRLEKLFY. The DNA of the CDR3 is TGTGCCAGCAGCCTAAGACTAGAAAAACTGTTTTAT. The rearrangement joins TRBV3-1 to TRBJ1-4, with D unresolved. This CDR3 has 12 amino acids. Germline assignment: CDR1 LGHDT and CDR2 YNNKEL (reference sequence). V dropped 4 bases and J dropped 8 bases, with 8 bases sitting between them.

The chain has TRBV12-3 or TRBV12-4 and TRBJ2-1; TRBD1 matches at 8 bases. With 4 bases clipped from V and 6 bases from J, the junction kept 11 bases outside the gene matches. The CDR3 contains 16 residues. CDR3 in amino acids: CASSSHTGGRGNEQFF. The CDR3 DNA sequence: TGTGCCAGCAGTTCCCACACAGGGGGAAGGGGCAATGAGCAGTTCTTC.

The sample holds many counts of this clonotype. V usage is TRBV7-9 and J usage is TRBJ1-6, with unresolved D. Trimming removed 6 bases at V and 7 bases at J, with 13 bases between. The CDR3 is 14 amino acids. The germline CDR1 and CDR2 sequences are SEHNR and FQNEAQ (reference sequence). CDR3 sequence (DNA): TGTGCCAGCAGAACCGGGTCCATGAATTCACCCCTCCACTTT. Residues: CASRTGSMNSPLHF.

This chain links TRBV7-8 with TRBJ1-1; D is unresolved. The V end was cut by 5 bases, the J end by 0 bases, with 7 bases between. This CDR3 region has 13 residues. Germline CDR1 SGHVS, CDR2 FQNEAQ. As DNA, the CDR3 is TGTGCCAGCAGCCGTTTTCTGAACACTGAAGCTTTCTTT. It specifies CASSRFLNTEAFF. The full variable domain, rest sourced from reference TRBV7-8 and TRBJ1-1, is GAGVSQSPRYKVAKRGQDVALRCDPISGHVSLFWYQQALGQGPEFLTYFQNEAQLDKSGLPSDRFFAERPEGSVSTLKIQRTQQEDSAVYLCASSRFLNTEAFFGQGTRLTVV.

The CDR3 here is CASSADRGYGYTF. The CDR3 coding sequence is TGTGCCAGTAGTGCCGACAGGGGCTATGGCTACACCTTC. The chain employs TRBV19 and TRBJ1-2, with TRBD1 matching over 8 bases. The germline V gene encodes CDR1 LNHDA and CDR2 SQIVND (reference sequence). There are 13 residues in the CDR3. Losses at the gene ends were 5 bases for V and 4 bases for J; bases not matched to a gene: 3.